This T cell receptor beta chain appears in the sequencing data of a study of early T cells in non-severe SARS-CoV-2 infection. Study-level points and caveats: Matches to VDJdb favored anti-spike CD8 responses and missed private and CD4 specificities.

Trimming removed 1 base at V and 0 bases at J, with 14 bases between. This CDR3 comprises 17 residues. Germline V gene sequence: CDR1 KGHDR, CDR2 SFDVKD. In the library, individual cDNA molecules carried attached unique molecular identifiers. TCRdb re-called the 5' RACE reads with MiXCR, one entry per CDR3 protein. Among tens of thousands of distinct CDR3 sequences, more than 6.5% were seen once, and the ten largest hold roughly 5%. This clonotype was recorded many times. Its antigen is undetermined. Sample: whole blood, taken at baseline. This rearrangement joins TRBV24-1 to TRBJ1-2; no firm D call. This sequence originates from an adult who was a healthcare worker with PCR-confirmed SARS-CoV-2 infection or an uninfected control (not recorded which). This chain's CDR3 is CATSDLRNSQANYGYTF. DNA of the CDR3: TGTGCCACCAGTGATTTAAGGAACAGTCAAGCTAACTATGGCTACACCTTC.